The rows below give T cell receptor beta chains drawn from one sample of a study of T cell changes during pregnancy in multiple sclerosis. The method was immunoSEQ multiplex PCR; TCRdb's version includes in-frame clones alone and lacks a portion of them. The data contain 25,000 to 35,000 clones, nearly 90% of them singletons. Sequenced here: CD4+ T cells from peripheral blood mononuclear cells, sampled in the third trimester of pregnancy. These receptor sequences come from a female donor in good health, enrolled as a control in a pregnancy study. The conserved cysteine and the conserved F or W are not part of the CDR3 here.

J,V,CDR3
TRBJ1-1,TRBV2,ASITGYGTEAF
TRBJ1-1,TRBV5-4,ASRPGQVRNTEAF
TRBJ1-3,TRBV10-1,ASSESSSWTLSGNTIY
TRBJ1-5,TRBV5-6,ASSPRSQGSNQPQH
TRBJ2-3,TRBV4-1,ASRLQGTDTQY
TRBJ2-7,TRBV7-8,ASSPEIGGTSYEQY
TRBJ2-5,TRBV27,ASSKRTSGSGETQY
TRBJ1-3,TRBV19,ASRPKAAGNTIY
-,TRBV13,ASSLPMGEQY
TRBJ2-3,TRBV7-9,ASSLIFEASGRTDTQY
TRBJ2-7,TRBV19,ASSLGQSTYEQY